This T cell receptor beta chain was recorded in a study of technical replicates of blood from a few donors. The data were produced by immunoSEQ multiplex PCR, yet TCRdb's version contains in-frame clones alone and is incomplete. In the table there are under 100,000 clones, 94% of which are singletons. The ends were cut back, 2 bases at V and 6 bases at J, with 17 bases in the middle. Germline V gene data show CDR1 as SQVTM and CDR2 as ANQGSEA. The CDR3 is 15 residues long. The V call is TRBV29-1, the J call TRBJ2-1, with D maybe TRBD2 (5 bases). Sequences were obtained from T cells isolated from PBMCs. This clonotype originated in a human donor in good health. CDR3 residues: CSVELHVAEVNEQFF. In nucleotides, the CDR3 is TGCAGCGTTGAATTACATGTGGCGGAGGTCAATGAGCAGTTCTTC.